A selection of T cell receptor beta chains follows, all from one sample in a study of shared clonotypes between healthy human individuals. TCRdb keeps only in-frame clones here, not all; method: immunoSEQ multiplex PCR. Among 2 million to 3 million clones listed, 90% to 95% were seen once. What was sequenced was naive CD4+ T cells from PBMCs. The receptors come from a man younger than 35 in good health. Some clones in this sample may be carry-over from other donors' samples. Each CDR3 is given without its conserved first and last residue. Fields, in order: V gene, J gene, CDR3 protein.

TRBV11-2	TRBJ2-7	ASSLGRGVIQYEQY
TRBV28	TRBJ2-4	ASSDRTSGRNDIQY
TRBV6-5	TRBJ2-5	ASSYSRFPSGETQY
TRBV28	TRBJ2-7	ASSGGSSGSTEQY
TRBV5-4	TRBJ2-7	ASSSARDRGPGEQY
TRBV15	TRBJ2-6	ATSRDRGGGANVLT
TRBV2	TRBJ2-7	ASRKGGWREGPREQY
TRBV12-5	TRBJ2-4	ASPPAGASGRTAKNIQY
TRBV18	TRBJ2-4	ASSISGGVENIQY
TRBV2	TRBJ2-1	ASSRQSYNEQF
TRBV7-3	TRBJ2-1	ASSPQGYSGSRYEQF
TRBV6-6	TRBJ2-5	ASSYDGTSKTQY
TRBV28	TRBJ2-7	ASRFRGTYEQY
TRBV15	TRBJ2-2	ATSRDVGNSGELF
TRBV5-1	TRBJ1-6	ASRPSEGASYNSPLH
TRBV10-3	TRBJ2-7	AEQGTGSSYEQY
TRBV5-1	TRBJ2-5	ASKVGEGETQY
TRBV18	TRBJ1-1	ASSPSAADTEAF
TRBV18	TRBJ1-4	ASSPSANEKLF
TRBV19	TRBJ2-5	ASSKSAPRETQY
TRBV27	TRBJ2-7	ASSLQQGREQY
TRBV28	TRBJ1-3	ASSSPGQGIGNTIY
TRBV5-1	TRBJ2-1	ASSSSGGLDNEQF
TRBV10-3	TRBJ2-3	AITAGLAGGTQY
TRBV4-2	TRBJ2-7	ASSSRDREAYEQY
TRBV4-1	TRBJ1-5	ASSQDPAGQPQH
TRBV28	TRBJ1-2	ASSGTGDGYT
TRBV6-5	TRBJ1-4	ASSYSGTGNEKLF